This TCR beta chain was sequenced during a study of cytotoxic CD8 clonotypes in ibrutinib-treated CLL. For TCR beta libraries, roughly 2.2 micrograms of genomic DNA were obtained from cryopreserved PBMCs. This table comes from immunoSEQ multiplex PCR, and its TCRdb copy is limited to in-frame clones, with some not included. The data show 28,000 or so clones, roughly 60% seen once. The CDR3 loop spans 15 amino acids. The V gene's germline CDR1 is MNHEY and CDR2 SVGAGI. With 4 bases removed from V and 3 bases from J, the gap between germline ends came to 12 bases. The source of this sequence is a human donor with chronic lymphocytic leukemia. The chain combines TRBV6-5 with TRBJ1-4; D is uncertain. Sequencing used PBMCs, obtained before ibrutinib treatment. CDR3 DNA sequence: TGTGCCAGCAGTTTAACGGGCATCGCTAATGAAAAACTGTTTTTT. It specifies CASSLTGIANEKLFF.